The clone carrying this TCR beta chain appeared a few times. The antigen is unknown. CDR3 size: 15 residues. The V and J ends lost 5 bases and 4 bases respectively, with 15 bases between them. Germline-derived CDR1 and CDR2 are SGHVS and FQNEAQ. The data are from a study of response to subunit inactivated influenza vaccine. Study-level points and caveats: After each seasonal influenza vaccination, few new T cells are recruited, the authors suggested.

One entry per CDR3 protein results from TCRdb running MiXCR on the RT-PCR reads. Here the sample spans 200,000 to 250,000 distinct CDR3 sequences, 9.5% to 15% being singletons. The source of this sequence is a man aged 50-60 years who received an inactivated influenza vaccine. This chain uses TRBV7-8 with TRBJ1-3; D gene uncertain. The input for sequencing was non-naive T cells sorted from PBMCs, taken roughly 2 weeks before vaccination. CDR3 sequence reads: CASSKITTRGNTIYF. The CDR3 region has the DNA TGTGCCAGCAGCAAAATAACTACTCGGGGAAACACCATATATTTT.